This TCR beta chain is from a study of beta chain features in type 1 diabetes. Study-wide findings and caveats: Sequencing the cDNA could make cells with high TCR expression show up more than they should.

This CDR3 contains 16 residues. The germline V gene encodes CDR1 SGHAT and CDR2 FQDESV (reference sequence). Trimming cost V 4 bases and J 2 bases; bases outside gene matches: 9. This clone was counted a few times. As yet, its antigen is unknown. On average, the one heparinised blood draw given by each donor was about 120 mL. Expressed TCRB transcripts got sequenced, as all isolated RNA was reverse transcribed. Here immunoSEQ multiplex PCR was the method, and the copy in TCRdb shows in-frame clones only, minus some. The sample holds roughly 170,000 clones, about 13% seen once. The V and J genes are TRBV11-1 and TRBJ2-7; 9 bases align to TRBD2. This sequence was found in a woman between 18 and 29 years old in good health. Sequencing was carried out using central memory CD4+ T cells from blood. The CDR3 region has the DNA TGTGCCAGCAGCTCCTCAGGTAGCGGGAGACCCTACGAGCAGTACTTC. Translated, it gives CASSSSGSGRPYEQYF.